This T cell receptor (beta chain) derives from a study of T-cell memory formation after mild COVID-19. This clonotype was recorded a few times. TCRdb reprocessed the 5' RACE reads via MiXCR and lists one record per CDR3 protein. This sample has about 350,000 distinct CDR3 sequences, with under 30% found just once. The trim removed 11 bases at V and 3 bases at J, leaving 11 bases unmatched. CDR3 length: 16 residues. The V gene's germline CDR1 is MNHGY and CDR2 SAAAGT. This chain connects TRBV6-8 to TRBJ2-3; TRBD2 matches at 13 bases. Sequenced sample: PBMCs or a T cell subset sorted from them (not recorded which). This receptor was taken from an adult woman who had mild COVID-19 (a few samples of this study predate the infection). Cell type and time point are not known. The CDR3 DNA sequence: TGTGCCGGATACCACTGGACTAGCGGGGGTACAGATACGCAGTATTTT. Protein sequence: CAGYHWTSGGTDTQYF.